Listed here is a single TCR beta chain. The antigen remains unidentified. The sample comes from a study of cytotoxic CD8 clonotypes in ibrutinib-treated CLL. Study information: On average, fewer than 95,000 productive rearrangements and some 240,000 productive templates per sample.

The data were produced by immunoSEQ multiplex PCR, yet TCRdb's version contains in-frame clones alone and is incomplete. The repertoire consists of some 310,000 clones, with around four fifths occurring once and the leading ten covering more than 6%. The germline V gene has CDR1 SNHLY and CDR2 FYNNEI. CDR3 size: 12 residues. V was shortened by 8 bases and J by 2 bases, with 9 bases between the two germline ends. Findings and limits, study-wide: Stable or contracted on treatment, public clonotypes were also uncommon.

This sequence originates from a human donor with chronic lymphocytic leukemia. This sample comprised PBMCs, obtained before ibrutinib treatment. The V gene is TRBV2, the J gene TRBJ1-2; D not resolved. The CDR3 sequence: CASPARNYGYTF. Written as DNA, the CDR3 is TGTGCCAGCCCGGCCCGAAACTATGGCTACACCTTC.